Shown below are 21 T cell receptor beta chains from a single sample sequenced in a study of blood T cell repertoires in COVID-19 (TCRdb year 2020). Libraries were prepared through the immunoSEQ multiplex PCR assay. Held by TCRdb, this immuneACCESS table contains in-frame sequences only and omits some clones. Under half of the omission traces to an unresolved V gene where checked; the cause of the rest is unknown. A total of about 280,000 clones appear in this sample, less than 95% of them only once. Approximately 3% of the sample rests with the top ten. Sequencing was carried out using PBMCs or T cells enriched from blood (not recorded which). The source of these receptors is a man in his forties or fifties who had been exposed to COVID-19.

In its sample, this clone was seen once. The CDR3 DNA reads as TGTGCCAGCAGCCAAGATCGGGGACAGGGTGGTCCCGTAGGGTTCTTC. It is translated as CASSQDRGQGGPVGFF. The chain employs TRBV3-1 (or the pseudogene TRBV3-2) and TRBJ2-1, with 9 positions matching TRBD1. The CDR3 loop spans 16 amino acids. From germline, CDR1 is LGHDT and CDR2 YNNKEL (reference sequence). J gave up 15 bases and V 0 bases, and 15 bases lay outside the gene matches.

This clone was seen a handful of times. This CDR3 reads CSVTRPSNTEAFF. In nucleotides, the CDR3 is TGCAGCGTTACGAGGCCTTCGAACACTGAAGCTTTCTTT. The chain has TRBV29-1 and TRBJ1-1, with D unresolved. Germline CDR1 is SQVTM and CDR2 is ANQGSEA. This CDR3 contains 13 residues. Trimming shortened V by 5 bases and J by 1 base, and 11 bases separated the two germline ends.

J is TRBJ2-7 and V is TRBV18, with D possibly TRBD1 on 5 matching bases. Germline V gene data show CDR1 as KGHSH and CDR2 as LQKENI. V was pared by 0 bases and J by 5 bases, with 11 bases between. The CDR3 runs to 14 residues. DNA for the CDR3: TGTGCCAGCTCACCACCCGCAGGGTCAAACGAGCAGTACTTC. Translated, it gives CASSPPAGSNEQYF.

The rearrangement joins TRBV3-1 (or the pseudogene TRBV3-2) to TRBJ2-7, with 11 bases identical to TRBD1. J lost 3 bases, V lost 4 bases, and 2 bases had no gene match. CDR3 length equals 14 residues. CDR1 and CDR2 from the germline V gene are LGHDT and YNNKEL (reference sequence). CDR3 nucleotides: TGTGCCAGCAGCCTCGGGACAGGGGGCTACGAGCAGTACTTC. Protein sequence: CASSLGTGGYEQYF.

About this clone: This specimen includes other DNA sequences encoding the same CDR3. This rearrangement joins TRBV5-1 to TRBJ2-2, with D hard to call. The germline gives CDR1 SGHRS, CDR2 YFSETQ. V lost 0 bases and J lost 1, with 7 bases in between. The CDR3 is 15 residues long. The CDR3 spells CASSLGAGNTGELFF. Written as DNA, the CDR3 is TGCGCCAGCAGCTTGGGGGCAGGGAACACCGGGGAGCTGTTTTTT.

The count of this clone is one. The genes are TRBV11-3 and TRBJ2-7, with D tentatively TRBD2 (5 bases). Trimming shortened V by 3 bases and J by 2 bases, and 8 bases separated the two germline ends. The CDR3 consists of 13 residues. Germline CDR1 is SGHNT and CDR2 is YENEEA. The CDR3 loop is CASSLASTYEQYF. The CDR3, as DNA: TGTGCCAGCAGCTTGGCTAGCACCTACGAGCAGTACTTC.

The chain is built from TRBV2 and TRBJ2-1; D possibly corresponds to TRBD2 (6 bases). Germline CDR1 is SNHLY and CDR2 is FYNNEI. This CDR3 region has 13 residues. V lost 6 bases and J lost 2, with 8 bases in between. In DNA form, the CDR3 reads TGTGCCAGCAGCCCTAGCGCCTACAATGAGCAGTTCTTC. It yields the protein CASSPSAYNEQFF.

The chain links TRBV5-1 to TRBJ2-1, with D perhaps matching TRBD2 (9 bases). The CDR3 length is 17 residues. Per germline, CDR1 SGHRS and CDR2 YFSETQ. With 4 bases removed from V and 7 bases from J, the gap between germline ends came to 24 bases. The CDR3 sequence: CASSPWGLAQGVNEQFF. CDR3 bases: TGCGCCAGCAGCCCCTGGGGACTAGCACAGGGGGTGAATGAGCAGTTCTTC.

CDR3 coding DNA: TGTGCCAGCAGCGTAGGCGGCCCTAATACAGATACGCAGTATTTT. Residues: CASSVGGPNTDTQYF. The chain recombines TRBV9 with TRBJ2-3; D not resolved. The CDR3 loop spans 15 amino acids. The germline CDR1 and CDR2 sequences are SGDLS and YYNGEE. V gave up 0 bases and J gave up 3 bases, with 11 bases separating them.

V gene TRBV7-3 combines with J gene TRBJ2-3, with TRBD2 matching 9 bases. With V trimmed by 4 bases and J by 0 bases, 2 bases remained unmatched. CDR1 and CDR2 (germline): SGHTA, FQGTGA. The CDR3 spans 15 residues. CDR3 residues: CASSSSGTSTDTQYF. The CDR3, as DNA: TGTGCCAGCAGCTCTAGCGGGACTAGCACAGATACGCAGTATTTT. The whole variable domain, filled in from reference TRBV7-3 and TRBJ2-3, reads GAGVSQTPSNKVTEKGKYVELRCDPISGHTALYWYRQSLGQGPEFLIYFQGTGAADDSGLPNDRFFAVRPEGSVSTLKIQRTERGDSAVYLCASSSSGTSTDTQYFGPGTRLTVL.

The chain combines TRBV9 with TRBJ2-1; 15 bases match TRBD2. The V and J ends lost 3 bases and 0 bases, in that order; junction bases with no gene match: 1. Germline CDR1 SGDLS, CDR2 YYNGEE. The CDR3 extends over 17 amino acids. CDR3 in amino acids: CASSEGLAGGSYNEQFF. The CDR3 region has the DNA TGTGCCAGCAGCGAGGGACTAGCGGGGGGCTCCTACAATGAGCAGTTCTTC.

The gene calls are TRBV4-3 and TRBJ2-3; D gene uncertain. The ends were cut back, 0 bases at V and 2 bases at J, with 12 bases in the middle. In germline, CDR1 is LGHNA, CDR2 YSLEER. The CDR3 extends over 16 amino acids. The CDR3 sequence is CASSQDLGRYTDTQYF. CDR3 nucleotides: TGCGCCAGCAGCCAAGATCTTGGGCGCTACACAGATACGCAGTATTTT.

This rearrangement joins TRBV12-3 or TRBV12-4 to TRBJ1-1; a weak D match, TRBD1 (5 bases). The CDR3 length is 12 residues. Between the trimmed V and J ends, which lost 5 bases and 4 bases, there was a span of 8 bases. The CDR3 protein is CASSGGGTEAFF. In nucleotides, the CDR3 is TGTGCCAGCAGTGGCGGGGGCACTGAAGCTTTCTTT.

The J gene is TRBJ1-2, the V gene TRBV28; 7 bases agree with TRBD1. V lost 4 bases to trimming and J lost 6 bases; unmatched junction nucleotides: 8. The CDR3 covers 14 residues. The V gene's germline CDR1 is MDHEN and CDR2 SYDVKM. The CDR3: CASSSGDRVHGYTF. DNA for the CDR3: TGTGCCAGCAGTTCCGGAGACAGGGTTCATGGCTACACCTTC.

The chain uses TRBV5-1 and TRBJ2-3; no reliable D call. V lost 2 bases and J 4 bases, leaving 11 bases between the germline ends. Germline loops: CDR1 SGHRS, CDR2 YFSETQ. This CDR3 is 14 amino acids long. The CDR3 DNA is TGCGCCAGCAGCTTCAGCAGGTTCCCAGATACGCAGTATTTT. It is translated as CASSFSRFPDTQYF. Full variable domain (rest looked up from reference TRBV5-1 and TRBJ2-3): KAGVTQTPRYLIKTRGQQVTLSCSPISGHRSVSWYQQTPGQGLQFLFEYFSETQRNKGNFPGRFSGRQFSNSRSEMNVSTLELGDSALYLCASSFSRFPDTQYFGPGTRLTVL.

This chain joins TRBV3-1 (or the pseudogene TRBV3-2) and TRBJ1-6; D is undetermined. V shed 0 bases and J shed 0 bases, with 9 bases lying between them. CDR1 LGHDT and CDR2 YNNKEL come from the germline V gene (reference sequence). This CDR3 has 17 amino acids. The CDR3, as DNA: TGTGCCAGCAGCCAAGATTGGAGGAGCTCCTATAATTCACCCCTCCACTTT. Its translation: CASSQDWRSSYNSPLHF.

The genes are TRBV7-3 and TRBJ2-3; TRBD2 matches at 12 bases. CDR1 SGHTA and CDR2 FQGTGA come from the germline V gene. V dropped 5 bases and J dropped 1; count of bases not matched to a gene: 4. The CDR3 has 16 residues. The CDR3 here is CASSPGTSGRTDTQYF. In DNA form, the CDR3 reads TGTGCCAGCAGCCCCGGGACTAGCGGGCGCACAGATACGCAGTATTTT.

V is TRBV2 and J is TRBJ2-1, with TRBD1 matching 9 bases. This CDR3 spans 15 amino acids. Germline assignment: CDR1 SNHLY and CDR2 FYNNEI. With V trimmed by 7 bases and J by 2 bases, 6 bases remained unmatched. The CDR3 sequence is CASTTGQGPYNEQFF. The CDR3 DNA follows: TGTGCCAGCACCACGGGACAGGGACCCTACAATGAGCAGTTCTTC.

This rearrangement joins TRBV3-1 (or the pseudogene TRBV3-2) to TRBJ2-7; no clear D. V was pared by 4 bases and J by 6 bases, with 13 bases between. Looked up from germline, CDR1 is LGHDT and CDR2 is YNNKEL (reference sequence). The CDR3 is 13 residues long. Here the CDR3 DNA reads TGTGCCAGCAGCCTATTCCCTGAGCCCGAGCAGTACTTC. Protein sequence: CASSLFPEPEQYF.

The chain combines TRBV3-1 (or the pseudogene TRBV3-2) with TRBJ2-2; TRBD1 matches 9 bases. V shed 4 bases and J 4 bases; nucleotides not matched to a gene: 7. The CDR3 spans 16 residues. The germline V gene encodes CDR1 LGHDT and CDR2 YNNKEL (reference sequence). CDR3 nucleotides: TGTGCCAGCAGCCGCCACGGGACAGGGTCCACCGGGGAGCTGTTTTTT. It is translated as CASSRHGTGSTGELFF.

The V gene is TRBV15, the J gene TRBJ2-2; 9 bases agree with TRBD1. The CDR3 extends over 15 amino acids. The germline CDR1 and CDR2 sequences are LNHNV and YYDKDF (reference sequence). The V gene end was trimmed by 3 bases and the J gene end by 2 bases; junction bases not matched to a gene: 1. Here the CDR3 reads CATSRGQGNTGELFF. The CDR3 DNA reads TGTGCCACCAGCAGGGGACAGGGTAACACCGGGGAGCTGTTTTTT.